Listed below are T cell receptor beta chains from one sample, sequenced in a study of blood T cell repertoires in COVID-19. TCRdb's table, derived via immunoSEQ multiplex PCR, lists solely in-frame clones and lacks some. Of some 33,000 clones in the sample, about nine tenths were seen once. The sample consisted of peripheral blood. These receptors all stem from a human donor in a cohort sampled during active COVID-19. Each CDR3 is given with its conserved first and last residue. A D gene is named only where the DNA matches it firmly. The listing skips clone size in some rows; elsewhere it reads once, few, many or a size class.

D	V	J	size	DNA	CDR3
-	TRBV5-4	TRBJ2-3	-	TGTGCCAGCAGCTTGGACTCGCTCGCGGCTAGCGGCACAGATACGCAGTATTTT	CASSLDSLAASGTDTQYF
-	TRBV5-1	TRBJ1-6	-	TGCGCCAGCAGCTTGGAAGGGAGCGCCTATAATTCACCCCTCCACTTT	CASSLEGSAYNSPLHF
-	TRBV24-1	TRBJ1-2	-	TGTGCCACCAGTGACCCAGACACGCCTAACTATGGCTACACCTTC	CATSDPDTPNYGYTF
-	TRBV5-5	TRBJ1-1	-	TGTGCCAGCAGCTCGATTTGGGAGGGCACTGAAGCTTTCTTT	CASSSIWEGTEAFF
-	TRBV7-2	TRBJ2-3	-	TGTGCCAGCAAAACCCCGGGCACAGATACGCAGTATTTT	CASKTPGTDTQYF
TRBD2	TRBV14	TRBJ2-1	-	TGTGCCAGCAGCCAAGGGGCGGGAGGGTACAATGAGCAGTTCTTC	CASSQGAGGYNEQFF
-	TRBV7-8	TRBJ1-2	-	TGTGCCAGCAGCTTAGGTCTTCTAAGCGGCTATGGCTACACCTTC	CASSLGLLSGYGYTF
TRBD2	TRBV6-4	TRBJ2-1	-	TGTGCCAGCAGTGAAAGGCTAGCGGGGGGTAGCTCCTACAATGAGCAGTTCTTC	CASSERLAGGSSYNEQFF
-	TRBV7-9	TRBJ2-1	-	TGTGCCAGCAGCTTAGGACTGTACAATGAGCAGTTCTTC	CASSLGLYNEQFF
-	TRBV7-9	TRBJ1-3	-	TGTGCCAGCAGCCCTTGGGGAGGACCCCTCTCTGGAAACACCATATATTTT	CASSPWGGPLSGNTIYF
-	TRBV5-1	TRBJ1-6	-	TGCGCCAGCAGCTTACAGACAGAAGTCGGTTCACCCCTCCACTTT	CASSLQTEVGSPLHF
TRBD1	TRBV7-9	TRBJ1-2	few	TGTGCCAGCAACGACAGGGGTTCGGGTTATGGCTACACCTTC	CASNDRGSGYGYTF
-	TRBV29-1	TRBJ2-3	-	TGCAGCGTTTTGGGGCTCCCCACAGATACGCAGTATTTT	CSVLGLPTDTQYF
TRBD2	TRBV29-1	TRBJ2-1	-	TGCAGCGTTGACAGGACTAGCGGGAGAAATGAGCAGTTCTTC	CSVDRTSGRNEQFF
-	TRBV7-2	TRBJ1-5	-	TGTGCCAGCAGCTCCTTAGGCGGGGGGGATCAGCCCCAGCATTTT	CASSSLGGGDQPQHF
TRBD2	TRBV18	TRBJ2-1	-	TGTGCCAGCTCACCACCCACGGGGGGTGGAGGCCTTAAAGCTCTTACAGGCAATGAGCAGTTCTTC	CASSPPTGGGGLKALTGNEQFF
-	TRBV19	TRBJ1-1	-	TGTGCCAGTATTCACCTAGGGAGGGACACTGAAGCTTTCTTT	CASIHLGRDTEAFF
-	TRBV7-9	TRBJ1-4	-	TGTGCCAGCAGCCCCTGGGAGAACAATGAAAAACTGTTTTTT	CASSPWENNEKLFF
-	TRBV11-3	TRBJ2-1	-	TGTGCCAGCAGCGGGGGGGCGTTTGGAAATGAGCAGTTCTTC	CASSGGAFGNEQFF
-	TRBV5-5	TRBJ2-2	-	TGTGCCAGCAGCCTGGCCCCGGGACACCAAAGCTTTAACACCGGGGAGCTGTTTTTT	CASSLAPGHQSFNTGELFF
-	TRBV28	TRBJ1-2	-	TGTGCCAGCAGTGGCCCAGGGCGGACCTTC	CASSGPGRTF
-	TRBV11-2	TRBJ1-1	-	TGTGCCAGCAGCCTACGACAGACAATGAACACTGAAGCTTTCTTT	CASSLRQTMNTEAFF
TRBD1	TRBV30	TRBJ1-5	-	TGTGCCTGGAAGTATAAGGGGGCTCAGCCCCAGCATTTT	CAWKYKGAQPQHF
TRBD1	TRBV18	TRBJ1-1	-	TGTGCCAGCTCACCAGAGGGACAGGGGGTCTATGGGAACACTGAAGCTTTCTTT	CASSPEGQGVYGNTEAFF
-	TRBV7-8	TRBJ1-1	-	TGTGCCAGCAGCTGGGACATTATGAACACTGAAGCTTTCTTT	CASSWDIMNTEAFF
-	TRBV19	TRBJ1-1	once	TGTGCCAGTAGTATATTAGGACAGATGAACACTGAAGCTTTCTTT	CASSILGQMNTEAFF
TRBD1	TRBV6-4	TRBJ2-1	once	TGTGCCAGCAGTGCCCCCGGGACAGAAATCAATGAGCAGTTCTTC	CASSAPGTEINEQFF
TRBD1	TRBV5-6	TRBJ2-4	-	TGTGCCAGCAGCTTGGTAGTTCAGGGGGCCGGAGCCAAAAACATTCAGTACTTC	CASSLVVQGAGAKNIQYF
TRBD1	TRBV5-1	TRBJ2-1	-	TGCGCCAGCAGCCGCTCAGGGGGCTCCTTTTACAATGAGCAGTTCTTC	CASSRSGGSFYNEQFF
-	TRBV5-1	TRBJ2-5	-	TGCGCCAGCGAAGCAGGGCTGGGGGAGACCCAGTACTTC	CASEAGLGETQYF
-	TRBV24-1	TRBJ1-2	-	TGTGCCACCCAACAGTCGGGGGATGGCTACACCTTC	CATQQSGDGYTF
-	TRBV6-6	TRBJ1-5	-	TGTGCCAGCAGTTATCCAGAACTGGAGCAGCCCCAGCATTTT	CASSYPELEQPQHF
TRBD2	TRBV6-2/TRBV6-3	TRBJ2-3	once	TGTGCCAGCAGTTACTCGAGAGGCGGGAGTTTGGATACGCAGTATTTT	CASSYSRGGSLDTQYF
-	TRBV12-3/TRBV12-4	TRBJ2-3	medium-sized	TGTGCCAGCAGTTCGGGGAAGGCGCAGTATTTT	CASSSGKAQYF
-	TRBV2	TRBJ2-3	-	TGTGCCAGCGTAGACTTCGCCTACACAGATACGCAGTATTTT	CASVDFAYTDTQYF
-	TRBV19	TRBJ2-3	-	TGTGCCAGTAGTCTTCCCGGGGATACGCAGTATTTT	CASSLPGDTQYF
-	TRBV7-9	TRBJ2-4	once	TGTGCCAGCGAGCGGCCAGGCGACGCACCCATCTTC	CASERPGDAPIF
-	TRBV2	TRBJ1-2	-	TGTGCCAGCAGTGAACAGAATGGCTACACCTTC	CASSEQNGYTF
TRBD2	TRBV7-8	TRBJ2-3	-	TGTGCCAGCAGCTTTCTGGCTAGCGGAACAGATACGCAGTATTTT	CASSFLASGTDTQYF
-	TRBV4-2	TRBJ2-2	-	TGTGCCAGCAGCCAAGACTATACCGGGGAGCTGTTTTTT	CASSQDYTGELFF
TRBD1	TRBV9	TRBJ1-2	-	TGTGCCAGCAGCGTAGGGGACAGGAACTATGGCTACACCTTC	CASSVGDRNYGYTF